Below are 15 T cell receptor beta chains sequenced from a single sample in a study of T cells in Graves' hyperthyroidism and ophthalmopathy. Amplification of TCR beta CDR3 regions was performed using RNA transcripts as template. TCR CDR3 regions were first amplified by RT-PCR with HTBI primers. TCRdb reprocessed the multiplex PCR reads with MiXCR, giving one entry per CDR3 protein. The repertoire holds 300,000 to 350,000 distinct CDR3 sequences, 15% to 20% seen once, with around 15% in the top ten. The sample taken for sequencing was blood. These receptors all come from a middle-aged woman with Graves' ophthalmopathy.

The table lists this clonotype with many counts. DNA for the CDR3: TGTGCCAGCAGCCCACTACTAAGACAGGGATCTGGCTACACCTTC. Translation gives CASSPLLRQGSGYTF. V is TRBV6-2 or TRBV6-3 and J is TRBJ1-2; TRBD1 aligns across 7 bases. Losses at the gene ends were 6 bases for V and 7 bases for J; bases not matched to a gene: 14. This CDR3 has 15 residues. The germline V gene has CDR1 MNHEY and CDR2 SVGEGT.

The V gene is TRBV11-2, the J gene TRBJ2-7, with TRBD2 matching 8 bases. Per the germline V gene, CDR1 is SGHAT and CDR2 is FQNNGV. The CDR3 is 15 residues long. Losses at the gene ends were 3 bases for V and 2 bases for J; bases not matched to a gene: 6. CDR3 region: CASSFAGGGTYEQYF. CDR3 nucleotide sequence: TGTGCCAGCAGCTTTGCCGGCGGGGGGACCTACGAGCAGTACTTC.

The J gene is TRBJ2-2, the V gene TRBV28; TRBD1 matches 9 bases. The CDR3 contains 14 residues. CDR1 and CDR2 from the germline V gene are MDHEN and SYDVKM. Germline trimming cut 6 bases from V and 6 bases from J; bases unmatched to any gene: 5. CDR3 sequence (DNA): TGTGCCAGCAGAACGACAGGGGGGTCCGGGGAGCTGTTTTTT. This gives the protein CASRTTGGSGELFF.

This clonotype was recorded many times. This chain joins TRBV28 and TRBJ1-1, with unresolved D. Germline CDR1 MDHEN, CDR2 SYDVKM. The CDR3 is 11 amino acids. Trimming stripped 7 bases from V and 1 base from J, with 4 bases between. The CDR3 region is CASKGNTEAFF. The CDR3 nucleotides are TGTGCCAGCAAAGGGAACACTGAAGCTTTCTTT.

This clonotype has ten or more counts. The chain combines TRBV5-1 with TRBJ1-6; TRBD1 agrees at 7 bases. This CDR3 spans 15 amino acids. Germline V lookup: CDR1 SGHRS, CDR2 YFSETQ. V shed 3 bases, J shed 0 bases, and the junction held 0 bases outside the gene matches. This CDR3 reads CASSYRGSYNSPLHF. The CDR3 nucleotides are TGCGCCAGCAGCTACAGGGGCTCCTATAATTCACCCCTCCACTTT.

This clonotype was picked up many times. CDR3 nucleotides: TGTGCCAGCAGTGAAATGTTTCGGACAGGGAATCAGCCCCAGCATTTT. It is translated as CASSEMFRTGNQPQHF. The V gene is TRBV2, the J gene TRBJ1-5, with 8 bases matching TRBD1. With 2 bases clipped from V and 4 bases from J, the junction kept 7 bases outside the gene matches. The CDR3 contains 16 residues. Germline loops: CDR1 SNHLY, CDR2 FYNNEI.

This clonotype appeared many times. V and J are TRBV20-1 and TRBJ1-4, with D possibly being TRBD1 (5 bases). The germline V and J ends were trimmed by 4 bases and 7 bases, with 10 bases remaining between them. CDR1 is DFQATT, CDR2 SNEGSKA, per germline (reference sequence). CDR3 length: 12 amino acids. The CDR3 loop is CSATGPGEKLFF. The CDR3 DNA reads as TGCAGTGCTACGGGGCCGGGTGAAAAACTGTTTTTT.

Worth noting for this clonotype: A much bigger clone sits one base away, suggesting this may be a read error. The chain links TRBV6-1 to TRBJ1-2, with D possibly matching TRBD1 (5 bases). Germline assignment: CDR1 MNHNS and CDR2 SASEGT. V was trimmed by 6 bases and J by 5 bases, leaving 19 bases between them. CDR3 length: 15 residues. In DNA form, the CDR3 reads TGTGCCAGCAGAAATAGACAGACGTCGGGGTATGGCTACACCTTC. It yields the protein CASRNRQTSGYGYTF.

This clonotype was picked up many times. The chain has TRBV2 and TRBJ2-7, with 13 bases aligning to TRBD2. There are 15 residues in the CDR3. J lost 6 bases, V lost 6 bases, and 8 bases had no gene match. CDR1 is SNHLY, CDR2 FYNNEI, per germline. CDR3 coding DNA: TGTGCCAGCAGCCAACGACTAGCGGGAGGATCCGAGCAGTACTTC. Protein: CASSQRLAGGSEQYF.

This clonotype has ten or more counts. V gene TRBV11-2 combines with J gene TRBJ2-6, with TRBD2 matching over 11 bases. This CDR3 comprises 17 residues. Germline CDR1 is SGHAT and CDR2 is FQNNGV. The V and J ends lost 5 bases and 0 bases, in that order; junction bases with no gene match: 3. The CDR3 coding sequence is TGTGCCAGCAGCAAGACTAGCGGGAACTCTGGGGCCAACGTCCTGACTTTC. Its protein is CASSKTSGNSGANVLTF. Using reference TRBV11-2 and TRBJ2-6 for the parts outside the CDR3, the full variable domain is EAGVAQSPRYKIIEKRQSVAFWCNPISGHATLYWYQQILGQGPKLLIQFQNNGVVDDSQLPKDRFSAERLKGVDSTLKIQPAKLEDSAVYLCASSKTSGNSGANVLTFGAGSRLTVL.

This clonotype appeared many times. The J gene is TRBJ2-7, the V gene TRBV12-5, with 10 positions matching TRBD1. V lost 7 bases, J lost 4 bases, and 4 bases stayed unmatched. Germline V gives CDR1 LGHNT, CDR2 FRNRAP. The CDR3 loop spans 13 amino acids. The CDR3: CASAAGQGYEQYF. The CDR3 region has the DNA TGTGCTAGTGCCGCGGGACAGGGGTACGAGCAGTACTTC.

On this clonotype itself: A junction end diverges from the germline sequence, so it may reflect a read error. The chain combines TRBV3-1 with TRBJ1-5; D perhaps matches TRBD1 (6 bases). CDR1 is LGHDT, CDR2 YNNKEL, per germline (reference sequence). There are 16 residues in the CDR3. CDR3 in amino acids: CASSQAGALSNQSQHF. CDR3 DNA: TGTGCCAGCAGCCAAGCGGGGGCCCTTAGCAATCAGTCCCAGCATTTT.

This clonotype was detected ten times or more. The V call is TRBV20-1, the J call TRBJ2-7; TRBD2 agrees at 10 bases. In germline, CDR1 is DFQATT, CDR2 SNEGSKA (reference sequence). CDR3 length: 12 amino acids. V lost 5 bases to trimming and J lost 6 bases; unmatched junction nucleotides: 4. The CDR3 spells CSAASGRAEQYF. The CDR3 DNA reads as TGCAGTGCTGCTAGCGGGAGAGCCGAGCAGTACTTC.

The J gene is TRBJ2-5, the V gene TRBV5-4; no firm D call. CDR3 length equals 17 residues. Trimming pared 3 bases from V and 1 base from J, leaving 19 bases between. CDR1 SGHNT and CDR2 YYREEE come from the germline V gene (reference sequence). The CDR3 loop reads CASSSSGGLKPQETQYF. In DNA form, the CDR3 reads TGTGCCAGCAGCTCCTCTGGTGGGCTTAAGCCCCAAGAGACCCAGTACTTC.

This clonotype came up many times. The gene calls are TRBV11-2 and TRBJ1-1; D unclear. V gave up 5 bases and J gave up 2 bases, with 6 bases separating them. The germline V gene encodes CDR1 SGHAT and CDR2 FQNNGV. The CDR3 runs to 12 residues. CDR3 region: CASSAKNTEAFF. The CDR3 region has the DNA TGTGCCAGCAGCGCCAAAAACACTGAAGCTTTCTTT. The full variable domain, rest sourced from reference TRBV11-2 and TRBJ1-1, is EAGVAQSPRYKIIEKRQSVAFWCNPISGHATLYWYQQILGQGPKLLIQFQNNGVVDDSQLPKDRFSAERLKGVDSTLKIQPAKLEDSAVYLCASSAKNTEAFFGQGTRLTVV.